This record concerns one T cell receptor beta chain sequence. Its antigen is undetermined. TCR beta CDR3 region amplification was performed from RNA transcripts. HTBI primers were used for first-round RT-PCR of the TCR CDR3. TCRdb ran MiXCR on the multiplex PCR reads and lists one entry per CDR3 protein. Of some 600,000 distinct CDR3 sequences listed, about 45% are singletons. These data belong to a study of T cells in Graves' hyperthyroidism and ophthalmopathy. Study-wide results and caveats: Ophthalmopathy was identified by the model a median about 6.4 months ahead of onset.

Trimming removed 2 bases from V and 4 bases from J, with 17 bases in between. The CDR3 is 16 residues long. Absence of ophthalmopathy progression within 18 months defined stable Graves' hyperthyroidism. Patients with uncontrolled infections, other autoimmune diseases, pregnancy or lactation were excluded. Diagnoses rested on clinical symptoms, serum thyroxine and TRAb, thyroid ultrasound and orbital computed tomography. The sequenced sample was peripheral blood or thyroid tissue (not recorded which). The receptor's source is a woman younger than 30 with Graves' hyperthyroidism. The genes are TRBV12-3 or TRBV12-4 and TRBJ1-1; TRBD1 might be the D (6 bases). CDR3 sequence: CASSLMSGRGITEAFF. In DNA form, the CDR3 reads TGTGCCAGCAGTTTAATGTCGGGCAGGGGAATCACTGAAGCTTTCTTT.